This TCR beta chain comes out of a study of human T cells and chemical hapten exposure. The study, taken as a whole, reports: Patch test score was positively correlated with the counts of TCRs that had expanded at PT1.

V was pared by 7 bases and J by 5 bases, with 11 bases between. The CDR3 consists of 13 residues. CDR1 and CDR2 from the germline V gene are SNHLY and FYNNEI. Via MiXCR, TCRdb re-called the RACE reads, giving one row per CDR3 protein. The repertoire has 100,000 or so distinct CDR3 sequences, over 7.5% of them found once; the top ten carry 2% to 2.5%. As concerns this clonotype: The antigen is unknown.

Time point specified: patch test 2, 6 weeks after DPC sensitization. Treatment described: therapeutic diphenylcyclopropenone sensitization with weekly scalp DPC. This rearrangement joins TRBV2 to TRBJ2-2; unclear D gene. Sequenced here: whole blood, sampled in connection with sensitization to the hapten diphenylcyclopropenone (DPC). This TCR came from a woman aged 40-49 years with alopecia areata. Some clones in this sample may be carry-over from other donors' samples. The CDR3 loop reads CASNRGETGELFF. The CDR3 DNA is TGTGCCAGCAACCGTGGAGAGACCGGGGAGCTGTTTTTT. Full variable domain (rest looked up from reference TRBV2 and TRBJ2-2): EPEVTQTPSHQVTQMGQEVILRCVPISNHLYFYWYRQILGQKVEFLVSFYNNEISEKSEIFDDQFSVERPDGSNFTLKIRSTKLEDSAMYFCASNRGETGELFFGEGSRLTVL.